This record concerns one T cell receptor (beta chain) sequence. Its antigen is undetermined. In the same sample, other DNA sequences code for this CDR3. The sample belongs to a study of cytomegalovirus exposure and HLA in healthy donors. TCRdb's table, derived via immunoSEQ multiplex PCR, lists solely in-frame clones and lacks some. Of fewer than 250,000 clones listed, about 87% are singletons. General study findings and limits: Most TCR sequences were seen very rarely across donors, but some public TCRs occurred in many. Reported performance of the classifier showed diagnosis of cytomegalovirus status with high specificity and sensitivity. Subsequent analysis of the 120 or so validation repertoires found a tendency for first-cohort TCR clusters to co-occur. CMV antigen specificity of a few CMV-associated chains was confirmed in vitro.

The germline V gene has CDR1 LGHNA and CDR2 YSLEER. J was trimmed by 1 base and V by 3 bases; bases with no gene match: 5. CDR3 length equals 15 residues. The sequence was obtained from a man in his late teens or twenties in good health and CMV-seronegative. The sample consisted of PBMCs. The chain uses TRBV4-3 and TRBJ2-7, with 8 positions matching TRBD2. This chain's CDR3 is CASSQGSSGSYEQYF. For the CDR3, the DNA is TGCGCCAGCAGCCAGGGTTCTAGCGGGTCCTACGAGCAGTACTTC.